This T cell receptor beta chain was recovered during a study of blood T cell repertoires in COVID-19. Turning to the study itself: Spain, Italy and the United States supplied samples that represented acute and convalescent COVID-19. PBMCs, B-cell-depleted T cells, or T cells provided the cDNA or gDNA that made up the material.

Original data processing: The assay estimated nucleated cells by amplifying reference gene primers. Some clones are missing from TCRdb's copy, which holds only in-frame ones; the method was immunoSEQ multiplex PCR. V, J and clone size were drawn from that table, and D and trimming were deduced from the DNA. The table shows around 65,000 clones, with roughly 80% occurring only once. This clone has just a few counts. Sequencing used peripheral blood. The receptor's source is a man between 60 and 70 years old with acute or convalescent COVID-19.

The CDR3 DNA reads TGTGCCAGCAGCCGGACAGGGAGATCAGAAGCTTTCTTT. Translating gives CASSRTGRSEAFF. The gene calls are TRBV7-8 and TRBJ1-1; TRBD1 aligns across 8 bases. This CDR3 has 13 residues. J gave up 8 bases and V 5 bases, and 7 bases lay outside the gene matches. Germline values: CDR1 SGHVS, CDR2 FQNEAQ. Together with reference TRBV7-8 and TRBJ1-1, the CDR3 gives the full variable domain: GAGVSQSPRYKVAKRGQDVALRCDPISGHVSLFWYQQALGQGPEFLTYFQNEAQLDKSGLPSDRFFAERPEGSVSTLKIQRTQQEDSAVYLCASSRTGRSEAFFGQGTRLTVV.